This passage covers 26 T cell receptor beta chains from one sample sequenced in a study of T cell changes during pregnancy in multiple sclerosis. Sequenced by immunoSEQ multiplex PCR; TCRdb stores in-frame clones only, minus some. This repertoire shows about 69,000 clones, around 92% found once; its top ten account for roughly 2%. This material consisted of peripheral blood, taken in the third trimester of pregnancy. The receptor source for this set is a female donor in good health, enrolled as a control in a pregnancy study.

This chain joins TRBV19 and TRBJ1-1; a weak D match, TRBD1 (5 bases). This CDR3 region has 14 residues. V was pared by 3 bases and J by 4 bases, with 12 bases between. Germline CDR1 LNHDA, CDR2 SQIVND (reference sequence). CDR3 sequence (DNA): TGTGCCAGTAGTATGCAGGGAAGGGGCACTGAAGCTTTCTTT. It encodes CASSMQGRGTEAFF.

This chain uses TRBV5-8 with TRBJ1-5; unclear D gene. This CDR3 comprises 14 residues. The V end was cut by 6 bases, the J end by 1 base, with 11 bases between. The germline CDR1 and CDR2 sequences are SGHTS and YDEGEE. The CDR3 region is CASTWEASNQPQHF. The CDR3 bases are TGTGCCAGCACGTGGGAGGCAAGCAATCAGCCCCAGCATTTT.

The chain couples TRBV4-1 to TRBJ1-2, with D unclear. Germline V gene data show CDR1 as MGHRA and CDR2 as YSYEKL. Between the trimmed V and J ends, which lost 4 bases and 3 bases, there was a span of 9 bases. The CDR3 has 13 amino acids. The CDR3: CASSPQVDYGYTF. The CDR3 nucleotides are TGCGCCAGCAGCCCCCAGGTTGACTATGGCTACACCTTC.

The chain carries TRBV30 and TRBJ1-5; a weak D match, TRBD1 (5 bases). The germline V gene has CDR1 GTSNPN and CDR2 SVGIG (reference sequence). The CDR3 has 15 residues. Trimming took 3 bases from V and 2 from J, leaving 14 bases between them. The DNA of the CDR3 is TGTGCCTGGAGCCCCGGGGGGACGGGCAATCAGCCCCAGCATTTT. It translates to CAWSPGGTGNQPQHF.

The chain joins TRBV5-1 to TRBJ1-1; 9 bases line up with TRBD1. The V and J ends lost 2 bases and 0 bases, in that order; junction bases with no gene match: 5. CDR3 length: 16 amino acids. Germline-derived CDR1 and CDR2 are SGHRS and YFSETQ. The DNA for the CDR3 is TGCGCCAGCAGCTTACAGGGGGCCGCCTTGAACACTGAAGCTTTCTTT. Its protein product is CASSLQGAALNTEAFF.

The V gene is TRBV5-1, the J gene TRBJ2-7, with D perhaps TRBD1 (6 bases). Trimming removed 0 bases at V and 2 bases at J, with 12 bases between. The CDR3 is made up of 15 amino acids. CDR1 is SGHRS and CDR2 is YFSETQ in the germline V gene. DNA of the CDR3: TGCGCCAGCAGCTTGGTGGCAGGGGCGCCCTACGAGCAGTACTTC. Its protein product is CASSLVAGAPYEQYF.

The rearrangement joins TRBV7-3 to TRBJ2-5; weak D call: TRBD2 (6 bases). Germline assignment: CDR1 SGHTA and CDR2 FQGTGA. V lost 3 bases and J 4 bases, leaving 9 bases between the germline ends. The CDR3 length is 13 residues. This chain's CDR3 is CASSLGGLETQYF. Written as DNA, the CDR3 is TGTGCCAGCAGCTTGGGGGGTCTAGAGACCCAGTACTTC.

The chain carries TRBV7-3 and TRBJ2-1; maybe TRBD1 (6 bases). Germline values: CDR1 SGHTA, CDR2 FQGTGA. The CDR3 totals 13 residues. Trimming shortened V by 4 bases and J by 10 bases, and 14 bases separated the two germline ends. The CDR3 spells CASSSDQGNEQFF. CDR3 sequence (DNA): TGTGCCAGCAGCTCAGATCAGGGGAACGAGCAGTTCTTC.

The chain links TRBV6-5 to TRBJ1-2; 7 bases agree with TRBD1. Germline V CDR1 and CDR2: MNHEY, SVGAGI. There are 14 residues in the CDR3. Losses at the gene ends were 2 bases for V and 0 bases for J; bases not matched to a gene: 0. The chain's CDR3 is CASSYDRANYGYTF. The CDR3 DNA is TGTGCCAGCAGTTACGACAGGGCTAACTATGGCTACACCTTC.

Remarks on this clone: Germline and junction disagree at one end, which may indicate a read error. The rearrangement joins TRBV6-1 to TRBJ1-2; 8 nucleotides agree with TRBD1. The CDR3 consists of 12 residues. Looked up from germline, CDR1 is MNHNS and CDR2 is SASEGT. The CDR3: CASDSRAGQEIF. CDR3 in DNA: TGTGCCAGCGACTCCCGAGCGGGACAGGAGATCTTC.

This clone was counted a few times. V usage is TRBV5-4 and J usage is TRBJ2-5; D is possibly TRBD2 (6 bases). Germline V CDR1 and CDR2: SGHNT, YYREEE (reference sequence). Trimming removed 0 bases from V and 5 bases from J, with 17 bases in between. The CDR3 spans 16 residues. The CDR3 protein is CASSLAPLGTGETQYF. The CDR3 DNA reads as TGTGCCAGCAGCTTGGCCCCCTTGGGGACTGGGGAGACCCAGTACTTC.

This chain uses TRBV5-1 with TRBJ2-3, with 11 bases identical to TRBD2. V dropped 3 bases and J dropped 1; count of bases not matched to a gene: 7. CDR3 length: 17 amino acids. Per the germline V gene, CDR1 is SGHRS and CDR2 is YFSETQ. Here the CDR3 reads CASSSWTSGLRTDTQYF. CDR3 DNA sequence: TGCGCCAGCAGCTCCTGGACTAGCGGGCTCCGCACAGATACGCAGTATTTT.

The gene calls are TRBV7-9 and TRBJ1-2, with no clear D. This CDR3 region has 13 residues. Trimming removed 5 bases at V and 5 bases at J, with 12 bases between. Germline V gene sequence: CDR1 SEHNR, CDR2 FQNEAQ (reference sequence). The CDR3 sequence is CASSPDTRYGYTF. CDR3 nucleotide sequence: TGTGCCAGCAGCCCCGACACCCGTTATGGCTACACCTTC.

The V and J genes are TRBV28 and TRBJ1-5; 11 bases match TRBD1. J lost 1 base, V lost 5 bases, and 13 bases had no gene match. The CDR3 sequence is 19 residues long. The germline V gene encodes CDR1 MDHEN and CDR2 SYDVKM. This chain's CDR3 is CASSELWDRGFLSNQPQHF. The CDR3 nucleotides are TGTGCCAGCAGTGAGCTATGGGACAGGGGGTTCCTGAGCAATCAGCCCCAGCATTTT. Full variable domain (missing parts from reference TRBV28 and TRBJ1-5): DVKVTQSSRYLVKRTGEKVFLECVQDMDHENMFWYRQDPGLGLRLIYFSYDVKMKEKGDIPEGYSVSREKKERFSLILESASTNQTSMYLCASSELWDRGFLSNQPQHFGDGTRLSIL.

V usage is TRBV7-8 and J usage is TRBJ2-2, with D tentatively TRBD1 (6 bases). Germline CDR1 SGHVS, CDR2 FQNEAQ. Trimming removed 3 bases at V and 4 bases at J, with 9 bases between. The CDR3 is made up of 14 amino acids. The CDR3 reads CASSLGAGTGELFF. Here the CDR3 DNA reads TGTGCCAGCAGCTTGGGGGCCGGCACCGGGGAGCTGTTTTTT.

CDR3 in amino acids: CASSLGSPRSNEQFF. CDR3 bases: TGTGCCAGCAGCTTAGGGAGCCCCCGGTCGAATGAGCAGTTCTTC. This chain uses TRBV7-3 with TRBJ2-1, with a weak D call TRBD2 (5 bases). V dropped 2 bases and J dropped 7 bases, with 15 bases sitting between them. Germline lookup yields CDR1 SGHTA and CDR2 FQGTGA. The CDR3 is made up of 15 amino acids.

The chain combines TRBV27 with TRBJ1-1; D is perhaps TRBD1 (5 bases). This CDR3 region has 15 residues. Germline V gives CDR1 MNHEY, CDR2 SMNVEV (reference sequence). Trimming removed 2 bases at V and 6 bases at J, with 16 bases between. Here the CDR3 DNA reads TGTGCCAGCAGTTTAGATACCCAGGGAAGATCTGAAGCTTTCTTT. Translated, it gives CASSLDTQGRSEAFF.

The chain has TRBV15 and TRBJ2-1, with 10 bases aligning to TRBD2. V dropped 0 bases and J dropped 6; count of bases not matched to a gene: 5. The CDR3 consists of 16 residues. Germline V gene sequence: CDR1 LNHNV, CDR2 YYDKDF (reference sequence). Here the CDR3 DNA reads TGTGCCACCAGCAGAGATGGACTAGCGGATCTCAATGAGCAGTTCTTC. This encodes CATSRDGLADLNEQFF. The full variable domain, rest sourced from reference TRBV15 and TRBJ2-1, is DAMVIQNPRYQVTQFGKPVTLSCSQTLNHNVMYWYQQKSSQAPKLLFHYYDKDFNNEADTPDNFQSRRPNTSFCFLDIRSPGLGDTAMYLCATSRDGLADLNEQFFGPGTRLTVL.

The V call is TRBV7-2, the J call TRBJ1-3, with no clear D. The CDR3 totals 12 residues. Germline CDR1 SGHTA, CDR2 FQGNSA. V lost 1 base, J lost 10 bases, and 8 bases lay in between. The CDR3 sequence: CASSLVAETIYF. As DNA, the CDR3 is TGTGCCAGCAGCTTAGTCGCGGAAACCATATATTTT.

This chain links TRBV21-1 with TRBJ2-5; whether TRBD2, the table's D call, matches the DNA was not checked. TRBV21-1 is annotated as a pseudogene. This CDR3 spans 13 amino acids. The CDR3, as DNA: TGTGCCAGCACCACGGACTGGGGAGAGACCCAGTACTTC. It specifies CASTTDWGETQYF.

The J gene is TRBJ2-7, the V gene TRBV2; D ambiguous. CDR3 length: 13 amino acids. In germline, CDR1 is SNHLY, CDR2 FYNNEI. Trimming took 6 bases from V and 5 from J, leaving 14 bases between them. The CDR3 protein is CASRMNSVNEQYF. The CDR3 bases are TGTGCCAGCAGAATGAATAGTGTTAACGAGCAGTACTTC.

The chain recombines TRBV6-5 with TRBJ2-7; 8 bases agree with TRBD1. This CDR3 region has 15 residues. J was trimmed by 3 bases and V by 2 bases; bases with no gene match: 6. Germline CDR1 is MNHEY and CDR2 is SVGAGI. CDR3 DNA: TGTGCCAGCAGTTACGCATCAGGGGGCTTCTACGAGCAGTACTTC. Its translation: CASSYASGGFYEQYF.

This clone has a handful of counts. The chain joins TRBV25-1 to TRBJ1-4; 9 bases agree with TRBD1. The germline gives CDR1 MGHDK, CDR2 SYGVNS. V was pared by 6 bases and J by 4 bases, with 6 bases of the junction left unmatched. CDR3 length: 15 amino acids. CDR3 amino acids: CASRPGQGFNEKLFF. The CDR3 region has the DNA TGTGCCAGCAGGCCGGGACAGGGATTTAATGAAAAACTGTTTTTT. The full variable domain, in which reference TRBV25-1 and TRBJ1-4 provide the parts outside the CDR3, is EADIYQTPRYLVIGTGKKITLECSQTMGHDKMYWYQQDPGMELHLIHYSYGVNSTEKGDLSSESTVSRIRTEHFPLTLESARPSHTSQYLCASRPGQGFNEKLFFGSGTQLSVL.

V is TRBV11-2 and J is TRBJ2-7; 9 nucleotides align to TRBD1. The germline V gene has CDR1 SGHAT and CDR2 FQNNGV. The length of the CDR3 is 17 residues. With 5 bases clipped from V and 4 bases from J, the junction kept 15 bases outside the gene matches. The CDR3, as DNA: TGTGCCAGCAGCCTGGGACAGGGAGGGGTAGCATCATACGAGCAGTACTTC. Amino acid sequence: CASSLGQGGVASYEQYF.

This CDR3 is CASSAFGDEQFF. Here the CDR3 DNA reads TGTGCCAGCAGCGCCTTCGGGGATGAGCAGTTCTTC. This chain uses TRBV9 with TRBJ2-1; a possible D gene is TRBD2 (5 bases). V lost 3 bases, J lost 8 bases, and 9 bases lay in between. CDR3 length: 12 residues. Germline V gives CDR1 SGDLS, CDR2 YYNGEE.

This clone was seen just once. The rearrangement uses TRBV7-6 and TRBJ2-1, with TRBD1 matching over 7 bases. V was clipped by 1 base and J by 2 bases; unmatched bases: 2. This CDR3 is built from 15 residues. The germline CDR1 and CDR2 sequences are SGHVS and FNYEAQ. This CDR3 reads CASSLGTGTYNEQFF. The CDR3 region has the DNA TGTGCCAGCAGCTTAGGGACAGGTACCTACAATGAGCAGTTCTTC.